The 13 T cell receptor beta chains below all came from one sample that was sequenced in a study of shared clonotypes between healthy human individuals. Profiled with immunoSEQ multiplex PCR; TCRdb holds only in-frame clones, not every one. The sample holds roughly 2.2 million clones, roughly 90% seen once. Sequencing input: naive CD4+ T cells from PBMCs. Regarding subset: CD45RA+ positively selected. The receptors come from a man aged 18 to 29 in good health. Some clones in this sample may be carry-over from other donors' samples.

The chain uses TRBV29-1 and TRBJ1-1; D is possibly TRBD1 (6 bases). Trimming cost V 3 bases and J 2 bases, with 16 bases left between them. Germline V lookup: CDR1 SQVTM, CDR2 ANQGSEA. The CDR3 is 15 residues long. This CDR3 is CSVDLFRGPNTEAFF. The CDR3 DNA follows: TGCAGCGTTGACCTTTTCAGGGGCCCTAACACTGAAGCTTTCTTT.

V gene TRBV6-5 combines with J gene TRBJ2-1; D gene unclear. This CDR3 has 15 amino acids. The V gene lost 7 bases and the J gene lost 0 bases, with 13 bases spanning the gap. The V gene's germline CDR1 is MNHEY and CDR2 SVGAGI. The CDR3 coding sequence is TGTGCCAGCAACCAAGGAAGGAGCTCCTACAATGAGCAGTTCTTC. Translating it yields CASNQGRSSYNEQFF.

The chain uses TRBV7-2 and TRBJ2-5; D is perhaps TRBD1 (5 bases). This CDR3 spans 14 amino acids. V was pared by 5 bases and J by 1 base, with 11 bases between. Per germline, CDR1 SGHTA and CDR2 FQGNSA. The CDR3 DNA reads as TGTGCCAGCAGCATCGGACACCGCCAAGAGACCCAGTACTTC. Translated, it gives CASSIGHRQETQYF.

CDR3: CASSQSAPSRNEKLFF. The CDR3 DNA follows: TGTGCCAGCAGCCAATCTGCTCCCAGTAGGAATGAAAAACTGTTTTTT. This sequence joins TRBV5-4 and TRBJ1-4; D unclear. The V end was cut by 4 bases, the J end by 5 bases, with 18 bases between. Looked up from germline, CDR1 is SGHNT and CDR2 is YYREEE (reference sequence). CDR3 length: 16 residues.

This chain uses TRBV7-9 with TRBJ2-1; 11 nucleotides agree with TRBD2. V shed 6 bases and J 8 bases; nucleotides not matched to a gene: 6. This CDR3 is 14 amino acids long. Per germline, CDR1 SEHNR and CDR2 FQNEAQ (reference sequence). The DNA for the CDR3 is TGTGCCAGCAGTCTTAGCGGGAGGGCCGATGAGCAGTTCTTC. Residues: CASSLSGRADEQFF.

In this sample, this clone turned up once. This chain uses TRBV28 with TRBJ1-3; 7 bases line up with TRBD1. The CDR3 consists of 18 residues. CDR1 is MDHEN, CDR2 SYDVKM, per germline. The junction had 14 bases not matched to a gene; V was cut back by 6 bases and J by 0 bases. The CDR3, as DNA: TGTGCCAGCAGCCAGGGACGGAAAGGGGGCAGCTCTGGAAACACCATATATTTT. This translates into CASSQGRKGGSSGNTIYF.

The V and J genes are TRBV5-1 and TRBJ2-2; 9 bases map to TRBD2. CDR1 is SGHRS and CDR2 is YFSETQ in the germline V gene. This CDR3 is built from 16 residues. The V gene end was trimmed by 3 bases and the J gene end by 5 bases; junction bases not matched to a gene: 8. The CDR3 sequence is CASSSTSGWTTGELFF. The DNA of the CDR3 is TGCGCCAGCAGCTCCACTAGCGGGTGGACTACCGGGGAGCTGTTTTTT. The whole variable domain, remainder taken from reference TRBV5-1 and TRBJ2-2, is KAGVTQTPRYLIKTRGQQVTLSCSPISGHRSVSWYQQTPGQGLQFLFEYFSETQRNKGNFPGRFSGRQFSNSRSEMNVSTLELGDSALYLCASSSTSGWTTGELFFGEGSRLTVL.

In this sample, this clone turned up once. The CDR3 region has the DNA TGTGCCAGCAGTCCGGGACAGGGGGCTTGGGAGCAGTACTTC. Protein product: CASSPGQGAWEQYF. The genes are TRBV28 and TRBJ2-7; the match to TRBD1 covers 12 bases. The CDR3 length is 14 residues. After removal of 5 bases from V and 7 bases from J, the junction contained 6 bases not matched to a gene. Germline CDR1 is MDHEN and CDR2 is SYDVKM.

The V and J genes are TRBV6-1 and TRBJ2-5; the D gene is possibly TRBD1 (5 bases). CDR1 MNHNS and CDR2 SASEGT come from the germline V gene. Trimming removed 8 bases from V and 5 bases from J, with 9 bases in between. The CDR3 totals 11 residues. The CDR3 region has the DNA TGTGCCAGCCTGAAGGGGGAGACCCAGTACTTC. Protein sequence: CASLKGETQYF.

Comment on this clone: This specimen includes other DNA sequences encoding the same CDR3. This chain links TRBV6-5 with TRBJ1-1, with 8 bases that match TRBD1. Per germline, CDR1 MNHEY and CDR2 SVGAGI. CDR3 size: 13 residues. Trimming cost V 7 bases and J 0 bases; bases outside gene matches: 1. DNA of the CDR3: TGTGCCAGCACGGACAGGGTGAACACTGAAGCTTTCTTT. This codes for CASTDRVNTEAFF.

The genes are TRBV11-2 and TRBJ2-1; D is possibly TRBD1 or TRBD2 (5 bases each). Germline CDR1 SGHAT, CDR2 FQNNGV. V shed 3 bases and J shed 10 bases, with 10 bases lying between them. This CDR3 comprises 12 residues. CDR3 bases: TGTGCCAGCAGCTTCGGGACGAGGGAGCAGTTCTTC. Amino acid sequence: CASSFGTREQFF.

This clone was found a few times. This CDR3 is CASSPSVGRFF. The CDR3 coding sequence is TGTGCCAGCTCACCATCAGTAGGCAGGTTCTTC. This chain links TRBV18 with TRBJ2-1; D gene unclear. This CDR3 has 11 residues. Looked up from germline, CDR1 is KGHSH and CDR2 is LQKENI. Trimming left V 2 bases short and J 15 bases short, with 11 bases between.

This clone was seen more than once but under ten times. Distinct nucleotide sequences in the sample also encode this CDR3. This rearrangement joins TRBV15 to TRBJ2-3; D call uncertain. This CDR3 is 13 amino acids long. V dropped 0 bases and J dropped 2 bases, with 3 bases sitting between them. CDR1 and CDR2 (germline): LNHNV, YYDKDF (reference sequence). CDR3 sequence reads: CATSRDPTDTQYF. Here the CDR3 DNA reads TGTGCCACCAGCAGAGATCCCACAGATACGCAGTATTTT.